The clone carrying this T cell receptor beta chain was detected a few times. Its antigen is not identified. These data come from a study of cytomegalovirus exposure and HLA in healthy donors. CDR1 is ENHRY and CDR2 is SYGVKD in the germline V gene. The CDR3 covers 14 residues. J lost 4 bases, V lost 11 bases, and 4 bases had no gene match. General study points: Analyzed later, association rates of TCRs varied across HLA loci, with DRB1 most and HLA-C fewest. Some TCR beta chains (around 180 of them) were listed as cytomegalovirus-associated. In all likelihood, a cluster of highly shared sequence variants was a sequencing artifact. One later analysis reportedly identified an Asian-associated ancestry cluster that showed fewer N-insertions than the roughly 640-donor mean.

With 60 Vbeta and 13 Jbeta primers, the PCR was carried out. The assay was immunoSEQ multiplex PCR, and TCRdb's table has in-frame clones only and misses some. Of about 120,000 clones in the sample, approximately 17% were seen once. The TCR comes from a female donor in good health and CMV-seropositive. This sequence joins TRBV10-3 and TRBJ2-3, with 15 nucleotides matching TRBD2. Sequenced input: PBMCs. CDR3 region: CASRTSGGADTQYF. The CDR3, as DNA: TGTGCCTCAAGGACTAGCGGGGGGGCAGATACGCAGTATTTT.